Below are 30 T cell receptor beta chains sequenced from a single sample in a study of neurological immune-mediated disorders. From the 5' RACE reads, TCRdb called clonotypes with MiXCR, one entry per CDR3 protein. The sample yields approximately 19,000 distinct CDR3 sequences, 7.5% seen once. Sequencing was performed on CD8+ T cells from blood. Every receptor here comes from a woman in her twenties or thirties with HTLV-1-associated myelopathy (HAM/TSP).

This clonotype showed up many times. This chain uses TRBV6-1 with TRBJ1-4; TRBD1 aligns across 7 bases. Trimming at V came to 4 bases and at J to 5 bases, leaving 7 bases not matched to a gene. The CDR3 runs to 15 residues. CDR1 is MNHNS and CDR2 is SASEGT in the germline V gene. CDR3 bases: TGTGCCAGCAGTGTTCGGCCAGGGGGAAATGAAAAACTGTTTTTT. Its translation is CASSVRPGGNEKLFF.

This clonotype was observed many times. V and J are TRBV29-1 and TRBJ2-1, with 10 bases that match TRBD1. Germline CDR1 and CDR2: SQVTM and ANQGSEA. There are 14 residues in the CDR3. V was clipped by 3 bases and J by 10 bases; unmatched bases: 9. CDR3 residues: CSVDADRGEEEQFF. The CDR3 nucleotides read TGCAGCGTTGATGCGGACAGGGGGGAGGAGGAGCAGTTCTTC.

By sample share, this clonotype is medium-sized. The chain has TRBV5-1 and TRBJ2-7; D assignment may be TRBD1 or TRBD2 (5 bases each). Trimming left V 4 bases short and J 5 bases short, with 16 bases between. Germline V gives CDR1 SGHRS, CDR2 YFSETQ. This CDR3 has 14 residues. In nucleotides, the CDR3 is TGCGCCAGCAGCAGGGACGGACCTGGGGACGAGCAGTACTTC. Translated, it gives CASSRDGPGDEQYF.

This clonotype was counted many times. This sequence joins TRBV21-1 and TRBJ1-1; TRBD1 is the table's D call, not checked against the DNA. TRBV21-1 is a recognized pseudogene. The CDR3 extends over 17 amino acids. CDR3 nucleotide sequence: TGTGCCAGCAGCAAATTCCGCCCGGGGAGTAGGAACACTGAAGCTTTCTTT. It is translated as CASSKFRPGSRNTEAFF.

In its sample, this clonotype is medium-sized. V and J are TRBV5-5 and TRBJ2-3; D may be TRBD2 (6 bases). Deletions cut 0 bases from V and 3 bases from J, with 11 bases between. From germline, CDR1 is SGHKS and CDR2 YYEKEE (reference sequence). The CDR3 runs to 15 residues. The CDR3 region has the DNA TGTGCCAGCAGCTTGGAATCGGGGGAGACAGATACGCAGTATTTT. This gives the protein CASSLESGETDTQYF.

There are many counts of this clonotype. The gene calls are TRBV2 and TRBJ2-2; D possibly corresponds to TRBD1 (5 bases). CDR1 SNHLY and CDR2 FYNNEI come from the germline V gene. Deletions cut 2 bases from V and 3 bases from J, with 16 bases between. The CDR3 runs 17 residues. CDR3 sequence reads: CASSEYPPTVYTGELFF. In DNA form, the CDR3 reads TGTGCCAGCAGTGAATACCCCCCGACAGTCTACACCGGGGAGCTGTTTTTT.

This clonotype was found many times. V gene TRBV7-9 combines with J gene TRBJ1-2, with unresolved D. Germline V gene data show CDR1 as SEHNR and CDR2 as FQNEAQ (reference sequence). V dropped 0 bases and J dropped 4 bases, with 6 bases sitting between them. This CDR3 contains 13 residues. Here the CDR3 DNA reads TGTGCCAGCAGCTTAGCGCAAGGCTATGGCTACACCTTC. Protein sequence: CASSLAQGYGYTF.

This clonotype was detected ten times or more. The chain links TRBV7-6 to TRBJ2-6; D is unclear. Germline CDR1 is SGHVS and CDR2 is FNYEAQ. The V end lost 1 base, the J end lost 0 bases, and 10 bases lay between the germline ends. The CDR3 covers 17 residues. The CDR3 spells CASSLGGGFSGANVLTF. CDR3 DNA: TGTGCCAGCAGCTTAGGAGGCGGATTCTCTGGGGCCAACGTCCTGACTTTC.

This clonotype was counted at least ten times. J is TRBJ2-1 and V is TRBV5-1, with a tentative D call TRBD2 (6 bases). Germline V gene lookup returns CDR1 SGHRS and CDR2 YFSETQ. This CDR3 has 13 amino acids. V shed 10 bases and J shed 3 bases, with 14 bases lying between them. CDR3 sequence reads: CALPGGSYNEQFF. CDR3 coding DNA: TGCGCCCTTCCCGGAGGGAGCTACAATGAGCAGTTCTTC.

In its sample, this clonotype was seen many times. CDR3 loop: CASSEPGQGFEQYF. DNA of the CDR3: TGTGCCAGCAGTGAGCCGGGACAGGGATTCGAGCAGTACTTC. The rearrangement joins TRBV25-1 to TRBJ2-7, with 9 bases identical to TRBD1. Looked up from germline, CDR1 is MGHDK and CDR2 is SYGVNS. This CDR3 comprises 14 residues. Trimming took 3 bases from V and 6 from J; bases not matched to a gene: 6.

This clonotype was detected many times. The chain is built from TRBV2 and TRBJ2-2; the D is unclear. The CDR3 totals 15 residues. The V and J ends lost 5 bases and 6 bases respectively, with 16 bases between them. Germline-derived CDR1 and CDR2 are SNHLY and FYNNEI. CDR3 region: CASSPVTDRSGELFF. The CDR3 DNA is TGTGCCAGCAGTCCAGTGACCGATCGGTCCGGGGAGCTGTTTTTT.

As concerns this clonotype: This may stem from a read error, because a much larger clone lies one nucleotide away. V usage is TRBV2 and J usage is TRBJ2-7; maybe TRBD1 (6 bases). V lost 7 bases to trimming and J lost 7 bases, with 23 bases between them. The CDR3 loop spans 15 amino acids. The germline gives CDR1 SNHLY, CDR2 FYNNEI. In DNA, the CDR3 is TGTGCCAGCAAGGCGGAAGGGGGTCTTCGCGGAGAGCAGTACTTC. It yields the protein CASKAEGGLRGEQYF.

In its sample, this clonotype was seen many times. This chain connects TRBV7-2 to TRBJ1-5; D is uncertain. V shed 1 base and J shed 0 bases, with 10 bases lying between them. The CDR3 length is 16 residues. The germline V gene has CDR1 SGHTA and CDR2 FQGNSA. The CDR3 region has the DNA TGTGCCAGCAGCTTAGTTGTTGGGGATAGCAATCAGCCCCAGCATTTT. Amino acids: CASSLVVGDSNQPQHF.

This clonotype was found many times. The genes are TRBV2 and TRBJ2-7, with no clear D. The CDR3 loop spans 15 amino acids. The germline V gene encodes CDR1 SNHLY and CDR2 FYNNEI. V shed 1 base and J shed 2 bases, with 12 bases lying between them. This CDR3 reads CASSEGRRGPYEQYF. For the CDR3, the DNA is TGTGCCAGCAGTGAAGGAAGGCGAGGACCCTACGAGCAGTACTTC.

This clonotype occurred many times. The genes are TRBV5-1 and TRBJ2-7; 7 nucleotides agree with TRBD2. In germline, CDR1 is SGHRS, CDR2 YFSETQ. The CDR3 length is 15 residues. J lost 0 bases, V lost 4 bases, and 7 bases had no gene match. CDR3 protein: CASSELAARSYEQYF. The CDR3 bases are TGCGCCAGCAGCGAGCTAGCGGCGCGCTCCTACGAGCAGTACTTC.

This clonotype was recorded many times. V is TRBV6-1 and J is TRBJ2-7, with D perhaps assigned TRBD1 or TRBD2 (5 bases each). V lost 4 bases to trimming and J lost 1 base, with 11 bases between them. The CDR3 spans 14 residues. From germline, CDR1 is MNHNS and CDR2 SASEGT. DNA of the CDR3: TGTGCCAGCAGTGCCCGGGACGGTTCCTACGAGCAGTACTTC. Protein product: CASSARDGSYEQYF.

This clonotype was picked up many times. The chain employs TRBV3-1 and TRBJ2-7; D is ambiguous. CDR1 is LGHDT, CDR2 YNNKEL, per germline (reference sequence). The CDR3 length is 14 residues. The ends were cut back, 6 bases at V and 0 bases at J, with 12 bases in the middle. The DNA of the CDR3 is TGTGCCAGCAGAGGTGGCTTAAGCTCCTACGAGCAGTACTTC. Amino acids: CASRGGLSSYEQYF.

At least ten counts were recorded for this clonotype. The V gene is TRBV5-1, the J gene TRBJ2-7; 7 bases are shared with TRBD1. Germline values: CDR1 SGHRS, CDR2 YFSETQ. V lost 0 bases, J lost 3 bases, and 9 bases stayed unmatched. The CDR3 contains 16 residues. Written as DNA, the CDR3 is TGCGCCAGCAGCTTGGAAGGGGGCAAGAAGTTCTACGAGCAGTACTTC. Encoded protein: CASSLEGGKKFYEQYF. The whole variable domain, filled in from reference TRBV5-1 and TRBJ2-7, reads KAGVTQTPRYLIKTRGQQVTLSCSPISGHRSVSWYQQTPGQGLQFLFEYFSETQRNKGNFPGRFSGRQFSNSRSEMNVSTLELGDSALYLCASSLEGGKKFYEQYFGPGTRLTVT.

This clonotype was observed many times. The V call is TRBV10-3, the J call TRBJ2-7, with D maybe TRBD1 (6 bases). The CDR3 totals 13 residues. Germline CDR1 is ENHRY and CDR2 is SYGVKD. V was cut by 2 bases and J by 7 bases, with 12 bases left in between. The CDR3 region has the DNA TGTGCCATCAGTGAGGGTGGGGGCTTGGAGCAGTACTTC. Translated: CAISEGGGLEQYF.

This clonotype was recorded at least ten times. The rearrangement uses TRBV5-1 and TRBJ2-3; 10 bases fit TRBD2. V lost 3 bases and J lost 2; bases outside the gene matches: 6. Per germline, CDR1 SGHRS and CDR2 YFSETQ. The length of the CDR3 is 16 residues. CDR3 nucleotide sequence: TGCGCCAGCAGCTACACAGCGGGGGGGTCCACAGATACGCAGTATTTT. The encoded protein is CASSYTAGGSTDTQYF. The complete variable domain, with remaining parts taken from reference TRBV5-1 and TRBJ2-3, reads KAGVTQTPRYLIKTRGQQVTLSCSPISGHRSVSWYQQTPGQGLQFLFEYFSETQRNKGNFPGRFSGRQFSNSRSEMNVSTLELGDSALYLCASSYTAGGSTDTQYFGPGTRLTVL.

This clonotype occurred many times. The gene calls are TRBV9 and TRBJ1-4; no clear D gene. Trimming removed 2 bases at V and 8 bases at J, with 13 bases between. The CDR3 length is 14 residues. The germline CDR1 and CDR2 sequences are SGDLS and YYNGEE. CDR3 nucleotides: TGTGCCAGCAGCGTCGGTCCTTCCGGCGAAAAACTGTTTTTT. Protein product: CASSVGPSGEKLFF. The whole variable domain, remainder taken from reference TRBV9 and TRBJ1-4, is DSGVTQTPKHLITATGQRVTLRCSPRSGDLSVYWYQQSLDQGLQFLIQYYNGEERAKGNILERFSAQQFPDLHSELNLSSLELGDSALYFCASSVGPSGEKLFFGSGTQLSVL.

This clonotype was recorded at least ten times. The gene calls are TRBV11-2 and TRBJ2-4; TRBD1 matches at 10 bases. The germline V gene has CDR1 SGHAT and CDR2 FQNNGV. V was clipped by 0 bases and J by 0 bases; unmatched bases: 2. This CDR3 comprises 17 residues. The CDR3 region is CASSLEGTGVAKNIQYF. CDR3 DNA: TGTGCCAGCAGCTTAGAAGGGACAGGGGTAGCCAAAAACATTCAGTACTTC.

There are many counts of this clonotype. CDR3 residues: CAISGTDHSNQPQHF. The CDR3 DNA reads TGTGCCATCAGCGGGACAGACCATAGCAATCAGCCCCAGCATTTT. This chain joins TRBV10-3 and TRBJ1-5; TRBD1 aligns across 7 bases. The V gene's germline CDR1 is ENHRY and CDR2 SYGVKD. This CDR3 is built from 15 residues. V lost 6 bases and J lost 0; bases outside the gene matches: 5.

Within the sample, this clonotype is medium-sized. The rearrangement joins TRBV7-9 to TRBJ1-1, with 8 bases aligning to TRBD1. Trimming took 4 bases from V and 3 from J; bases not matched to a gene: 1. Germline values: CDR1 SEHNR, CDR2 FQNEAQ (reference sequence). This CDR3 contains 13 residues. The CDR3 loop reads CASSSGGDTEAFF. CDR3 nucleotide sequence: TGTGCCAGCAGCTCAGGGGGCGACACTGAAGCTTTCTTT.

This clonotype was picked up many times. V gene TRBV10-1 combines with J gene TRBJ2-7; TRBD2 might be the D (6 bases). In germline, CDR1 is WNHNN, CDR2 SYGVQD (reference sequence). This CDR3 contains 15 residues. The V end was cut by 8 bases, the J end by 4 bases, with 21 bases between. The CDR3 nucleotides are TGCGCCAGCTACTCCCCGCGGGGATCAGGGTACGAGCAGTACTTC. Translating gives CASYSPRGSGYEQYF.

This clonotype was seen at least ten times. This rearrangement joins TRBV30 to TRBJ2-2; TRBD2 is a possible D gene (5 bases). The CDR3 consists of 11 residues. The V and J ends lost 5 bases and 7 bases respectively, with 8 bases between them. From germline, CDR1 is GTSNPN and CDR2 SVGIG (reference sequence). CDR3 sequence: CAWEGGGELFF. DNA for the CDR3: TGTGCCTGGGAGGGCGGCGGGGAGCTGTTTTTT.

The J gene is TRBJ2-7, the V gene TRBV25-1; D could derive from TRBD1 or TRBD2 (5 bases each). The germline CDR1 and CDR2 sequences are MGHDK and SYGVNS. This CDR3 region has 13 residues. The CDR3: CVSSLQDFYEQYF. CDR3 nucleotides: TGTGTAAGCAGTCTACAGGACTTTTACGAGCAGTACTTC.

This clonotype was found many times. The CDR3 DNA is TGTGCCAGCAGCCGACGGATTAATGAAAAACTGTTTTTT. Amino acid sequence: CASSRRINEKLFF. This chain connects TRBV12-3 or TRBV12-4 to TRBJ1-4; D unresolved. V was cut by 6 bases and J by 4 bases, with 9 bases left in between. This CDR3 has 13 residues.

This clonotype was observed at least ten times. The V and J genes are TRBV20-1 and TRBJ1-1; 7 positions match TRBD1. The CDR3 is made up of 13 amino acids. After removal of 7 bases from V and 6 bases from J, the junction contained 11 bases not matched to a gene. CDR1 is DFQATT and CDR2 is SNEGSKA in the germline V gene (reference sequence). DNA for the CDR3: TGCAGTGTTAACAGGGGAAGGGGCGCTGAAGCTTTCTTT. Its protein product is CSVNRGRGAEAFF.

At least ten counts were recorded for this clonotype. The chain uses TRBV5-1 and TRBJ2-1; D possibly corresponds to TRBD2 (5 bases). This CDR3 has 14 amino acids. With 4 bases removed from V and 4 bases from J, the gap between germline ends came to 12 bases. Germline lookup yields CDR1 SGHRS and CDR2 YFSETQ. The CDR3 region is CASSLPTTYNEQFF. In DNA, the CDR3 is TGCGCCAGCAGCCTGCCGACTACGTACAATGAGCAGTTCTTC.